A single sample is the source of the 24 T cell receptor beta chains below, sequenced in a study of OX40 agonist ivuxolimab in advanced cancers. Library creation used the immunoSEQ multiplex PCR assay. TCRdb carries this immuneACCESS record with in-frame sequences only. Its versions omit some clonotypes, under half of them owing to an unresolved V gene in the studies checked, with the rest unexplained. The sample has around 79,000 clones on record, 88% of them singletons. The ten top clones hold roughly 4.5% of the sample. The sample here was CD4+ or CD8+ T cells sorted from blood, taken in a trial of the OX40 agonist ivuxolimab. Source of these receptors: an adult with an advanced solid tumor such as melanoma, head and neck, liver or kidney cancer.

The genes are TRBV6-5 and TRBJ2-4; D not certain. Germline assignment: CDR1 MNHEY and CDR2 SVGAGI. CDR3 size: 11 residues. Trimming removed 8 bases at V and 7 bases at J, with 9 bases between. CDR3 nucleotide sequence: TGTGCCAGCGGATACGACAACATTCAGTACTTC. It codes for CASGYDNIQYF.

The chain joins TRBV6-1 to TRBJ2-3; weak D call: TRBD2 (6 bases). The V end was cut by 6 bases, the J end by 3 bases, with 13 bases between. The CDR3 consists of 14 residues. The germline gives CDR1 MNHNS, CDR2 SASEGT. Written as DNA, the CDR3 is TGTGCCAGCAGACAGCGGAGGGGAACAGATACGCAGTATTTT. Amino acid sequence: CASRQRRGTDTQYF.

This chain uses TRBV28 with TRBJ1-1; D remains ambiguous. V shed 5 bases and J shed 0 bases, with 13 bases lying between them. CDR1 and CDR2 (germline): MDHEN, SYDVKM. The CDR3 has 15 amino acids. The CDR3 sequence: CASSPPWPMNTEAFF. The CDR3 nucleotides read TGTGCCAGCAGTCCCCCCTGGCCCATGAACACTGAAGCTTTCTTT.

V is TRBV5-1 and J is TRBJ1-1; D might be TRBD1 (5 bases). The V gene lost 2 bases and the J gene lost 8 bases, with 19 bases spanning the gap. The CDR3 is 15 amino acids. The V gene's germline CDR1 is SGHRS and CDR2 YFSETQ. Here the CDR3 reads CASSLRGTDEAEAFF. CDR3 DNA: TGCGCCAGCAGCTTACGCGGGACGGATGAAGCAGAAGCTTTCTTT.

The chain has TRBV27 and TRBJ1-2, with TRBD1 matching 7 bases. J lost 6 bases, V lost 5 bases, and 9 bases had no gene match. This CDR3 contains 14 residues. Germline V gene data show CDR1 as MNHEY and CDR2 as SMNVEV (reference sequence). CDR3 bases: TGTGCCAGCAGTCCGGGGACAGATCGAAATGGCTACACCTTC. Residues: CASSPGTDRNGYTF.

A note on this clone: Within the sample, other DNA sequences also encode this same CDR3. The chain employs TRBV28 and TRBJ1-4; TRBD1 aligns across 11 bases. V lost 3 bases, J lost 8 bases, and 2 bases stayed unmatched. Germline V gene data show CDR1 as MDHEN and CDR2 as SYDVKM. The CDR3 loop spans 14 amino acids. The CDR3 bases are TGTGCCAGCAGTTTGGACAGGGGGCGGGAAAAACTGTTTTTT. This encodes CASSLDRGREKLFF.

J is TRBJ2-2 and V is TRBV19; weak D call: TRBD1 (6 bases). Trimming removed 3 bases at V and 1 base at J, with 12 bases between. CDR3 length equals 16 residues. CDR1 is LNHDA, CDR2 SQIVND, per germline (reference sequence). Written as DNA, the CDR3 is TGTGCCAGTAGTATGAGGACAGCTCTGAACACCGGGGAGCTGTTTTTT. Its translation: CASSMRTALNTGELFF.

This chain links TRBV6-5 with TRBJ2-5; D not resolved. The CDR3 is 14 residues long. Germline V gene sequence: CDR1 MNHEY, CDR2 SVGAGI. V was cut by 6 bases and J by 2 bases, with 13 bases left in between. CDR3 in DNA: TGTGCCAGCAGCCGCGGACCGATGCAAGAGACCCAGTACTTC. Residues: CASSRGPMQETQYF.

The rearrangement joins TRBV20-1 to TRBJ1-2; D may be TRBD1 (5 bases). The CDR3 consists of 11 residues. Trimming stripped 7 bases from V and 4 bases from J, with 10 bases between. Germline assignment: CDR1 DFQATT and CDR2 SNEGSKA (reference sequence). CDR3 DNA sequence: TGCAGTGGGGCCAGGGCCTATGGCTACACCTTC. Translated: CSGARAYGYTF.

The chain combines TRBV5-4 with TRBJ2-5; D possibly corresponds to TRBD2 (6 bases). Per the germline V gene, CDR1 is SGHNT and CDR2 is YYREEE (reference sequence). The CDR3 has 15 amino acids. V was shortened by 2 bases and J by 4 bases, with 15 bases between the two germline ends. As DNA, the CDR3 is TGTGCCAGCAGCTTCGAGGGGTCGGGAGTAGAGACCCAGTACTTC. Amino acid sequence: CASSFEGSGVETQYF. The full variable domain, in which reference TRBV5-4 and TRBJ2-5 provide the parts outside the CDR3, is ETGVTQSPTHLIKTRGQQVTLRCSSQSGHNTVSWYQQALGQGPQFIFQYYREEENGRGNFPPRFSGLQFPNYSSELNVNALELDDSALYLCASSFEGSGVETQYFGPGTRLLVL.

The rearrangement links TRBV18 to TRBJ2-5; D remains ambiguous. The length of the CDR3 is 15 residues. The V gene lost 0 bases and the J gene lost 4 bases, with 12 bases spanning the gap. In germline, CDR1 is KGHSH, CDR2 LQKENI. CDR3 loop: CASSPPWRLGETQYF. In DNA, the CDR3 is TGTGCCAGCTCACCACCGTGGCGGCTGGGAGAGACCCAGTACTTC. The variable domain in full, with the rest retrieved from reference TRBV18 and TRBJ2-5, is NAGVMQNPRHLVRRRGQEARLRCSPMKGHSHVYWYRQLPEEGLKFMVYLQKENIIDESGMPKERFSAEFPKEGPSILRIQQVVRGDSAAYFCASSPPWRLGETQYFGPGTRLLVL.

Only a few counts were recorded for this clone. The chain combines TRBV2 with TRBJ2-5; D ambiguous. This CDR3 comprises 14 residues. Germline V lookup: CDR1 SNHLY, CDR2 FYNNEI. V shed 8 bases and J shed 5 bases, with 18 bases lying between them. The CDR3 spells CASVQMSGGETQYF. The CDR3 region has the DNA TGTGCCAGCGTACAAATGTCGGGTGGGGAGACCCAGTACTTC.

The CDR3 DNA reads as TGTGCCAGCAGCCAAGCAGCGGGAAGGGAGACCCAGTACTTC. Encoded protein: CASSQAAGRETQYF. This chain joins TRBV4-2 and TRBJ2-5; 7 bases fit TRBD2. The CDR3 length is 14 residues. The V and J ends lost 1 base and 5 bases, in that order; junction bases with no gene match: 4. Germline V gene data show CDR1 as LGHNA and CDR2 as YNFKEQ.

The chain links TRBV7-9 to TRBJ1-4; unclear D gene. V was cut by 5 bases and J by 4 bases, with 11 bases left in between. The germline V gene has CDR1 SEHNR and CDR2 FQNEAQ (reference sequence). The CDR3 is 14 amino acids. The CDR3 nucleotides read TGTGCCAGCAGCCTAGGAGAGGTTAATGAAAAACTGTTTTTT. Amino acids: CASSLGEVNEKLFF.

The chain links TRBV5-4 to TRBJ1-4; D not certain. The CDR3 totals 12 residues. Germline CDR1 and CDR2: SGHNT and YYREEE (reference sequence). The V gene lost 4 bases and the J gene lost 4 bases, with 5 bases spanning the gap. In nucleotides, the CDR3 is TGTGCCAGCAGCGTCGATAATGAAAAACTGTTTTTT. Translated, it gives CASSVDNEKLFF.

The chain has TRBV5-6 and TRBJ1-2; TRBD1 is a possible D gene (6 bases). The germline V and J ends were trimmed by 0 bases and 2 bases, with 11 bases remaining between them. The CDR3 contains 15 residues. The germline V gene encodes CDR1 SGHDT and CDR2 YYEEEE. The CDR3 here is CASSLAFTGNYGYTF. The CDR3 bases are TGTGCCAGCAGCTTGGCCTTTACAGGGAACTATGGCTACACCTTC.

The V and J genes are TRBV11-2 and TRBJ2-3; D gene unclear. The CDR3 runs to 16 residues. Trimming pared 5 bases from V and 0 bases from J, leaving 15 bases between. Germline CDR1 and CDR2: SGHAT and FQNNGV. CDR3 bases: TGTGCCAGCAGCCCTACCGTTTCGGGCAGCACAGATACGCAGTATTTT. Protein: CASSPTVSGSTDTQYF.

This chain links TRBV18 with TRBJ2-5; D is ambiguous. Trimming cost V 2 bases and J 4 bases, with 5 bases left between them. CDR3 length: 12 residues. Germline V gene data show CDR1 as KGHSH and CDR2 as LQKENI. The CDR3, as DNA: TGTGCCAGCTCACCAGTCCTAGAGACCCAGTACTTC. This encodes CASSPVLETQYF.

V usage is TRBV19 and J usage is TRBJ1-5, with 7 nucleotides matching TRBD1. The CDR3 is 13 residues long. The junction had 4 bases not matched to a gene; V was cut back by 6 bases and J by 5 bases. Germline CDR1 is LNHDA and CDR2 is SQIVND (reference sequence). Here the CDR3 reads CASRRDRDQPQHF. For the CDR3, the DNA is TGTGCCAGTAGGCGGGACAGAGATCAGCCCCAGCATTTT. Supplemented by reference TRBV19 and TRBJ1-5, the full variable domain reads DGGITQSPKYLFRKEGQNVTLSCEQNLNHDAMYWYRQDPGQGLRLIYYSQIVNDFQKGDIAEGYSVSREKKESFPLTVTSAQKNPTAFYLCASRRDRDQPQHFGDGTRLSIL.

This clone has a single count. The CDR3 DNA is TGTGCCAGTATCGGGAGGGGAGATCGCTCCTATGGCTACACCTTC. Its protein is CASIGRGDRSYGYTF. The chain uses TRBV19 and TRBJ1-2, with a possible D match to TRBD1 (5 bases). Between the trimmed V and J ends, which lost 7 bases and 4 bases, there was a span of 19 bases. CDR1 LNHDA and CDR2 SQIVND come from the germline V gene (reference sequence). This CDR3 region has 15 residues.

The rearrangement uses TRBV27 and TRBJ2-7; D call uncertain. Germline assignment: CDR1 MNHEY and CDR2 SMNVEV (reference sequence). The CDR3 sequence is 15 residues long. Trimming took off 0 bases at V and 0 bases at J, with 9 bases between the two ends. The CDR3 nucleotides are TGTGCCAGCAGTTTATCTTTGGCCTACTCCTACGAGCAGTACTTC. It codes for CASSLSLAYSYEQYF.

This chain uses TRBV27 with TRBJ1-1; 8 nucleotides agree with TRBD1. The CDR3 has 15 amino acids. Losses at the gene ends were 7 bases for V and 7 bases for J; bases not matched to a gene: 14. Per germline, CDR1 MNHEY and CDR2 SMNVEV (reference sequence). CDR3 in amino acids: CASTPGQGAWGEAFF. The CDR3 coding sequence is TGTGCCAGCACGCCCGGCCAGGGGGCTTGGGGTGAAGCTTTCTTT.

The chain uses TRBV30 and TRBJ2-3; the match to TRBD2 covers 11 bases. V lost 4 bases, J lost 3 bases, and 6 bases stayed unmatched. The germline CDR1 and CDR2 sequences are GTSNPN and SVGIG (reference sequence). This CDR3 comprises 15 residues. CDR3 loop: CAWIDRTSGTDTQYF. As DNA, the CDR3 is TGTGCCTGGATCGACCGGACTAGCGGGACAGATACGCAGTATTTT.

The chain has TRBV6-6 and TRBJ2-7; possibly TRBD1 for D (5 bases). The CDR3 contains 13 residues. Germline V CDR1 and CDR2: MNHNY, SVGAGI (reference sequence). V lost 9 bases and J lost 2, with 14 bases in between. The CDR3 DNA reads TGTGCCAGACCTAGGACACATACCTACGAGCAGTACTTC. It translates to CARPRTHTYEQYF.